The source of this T cell receptor (beta chain) is a study of neurological immune-mediated disorders. Study results and limitations: The study phylogenetically grouped the repertoires of 18 of 34 multiple sclerosis patients into one related-CDR3 cluster, a possible signature. Private repertoires in all groups were suggested, as expanded clones shared no CDR3 amino acid sequences across subjects.

This clonotype was observed a handful of times. Its antigen is unknown. Over 200 million TCR-beta sequences from 15-18 subjects were obtained in each sequencing run. TCRdb redid the calling of the 5' RACE reads with MiXCR, one entry per CDR3 protein. Here the sample spans tens of thousands of distinct CDR3 sequences, approximately 4.1% being singletons. This CDR3 spans 12 amino acids. CDR1 is SQVTM and CDR2 is ANQGSEA in the germline V gene. V gave up 6 bases and J gave up 5 bases; unmatched junction bases: 6. The chain is built from TRBV29-1 and TRBJ1-1, with 7 bases aligning to TRBD1. The clonotype comes from a man aged 45 to 65 with multiple sclerosis. Sequenced material: PBMCs. CDR3: CSVATGDTEAFF. DNA for the CDR3: TGCAGCGTAGCCACAGGGGATACTGAAGCTTTCTTT.